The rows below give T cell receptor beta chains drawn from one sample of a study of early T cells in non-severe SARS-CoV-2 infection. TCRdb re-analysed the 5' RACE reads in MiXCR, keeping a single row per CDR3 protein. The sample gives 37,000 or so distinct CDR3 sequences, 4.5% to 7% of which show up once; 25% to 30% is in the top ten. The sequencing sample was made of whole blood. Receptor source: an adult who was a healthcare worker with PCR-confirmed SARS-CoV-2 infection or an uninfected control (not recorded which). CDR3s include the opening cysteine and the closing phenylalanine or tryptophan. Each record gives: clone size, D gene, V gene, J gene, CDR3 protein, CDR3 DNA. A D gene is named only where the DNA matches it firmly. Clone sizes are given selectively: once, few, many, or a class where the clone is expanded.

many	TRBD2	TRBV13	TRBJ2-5	CASSFRSGGLETQYF	TGTGCCAGCAGCTTTCGTAGCGGGGGGTTGGAGACCCAGTACTTC
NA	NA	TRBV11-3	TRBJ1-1	CASSLRKNTEAFF	TGTGCCAGCAGCTTAAGAAAGAACACTGAAGCTTTCTTT
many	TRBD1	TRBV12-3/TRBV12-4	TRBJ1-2	CASSSAGGYGYTF	TGTGCCAGTTCCTCCGCAGGGGGGTATGGCTACACCTTC
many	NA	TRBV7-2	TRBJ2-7	CASSLAGPYEQYF	TGTGCCAGCAGCTTAGCAGGTCCCTACGAGCAGTACTTC
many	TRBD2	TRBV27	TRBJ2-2	CASQDRLAGLETGELFF	TGTGCCAGCCAAGACCGACTAGCGGGACTAGAGACCGGGGAGCTGTTTTTT
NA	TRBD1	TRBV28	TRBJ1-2	CASSLTGAYGYTF	TGTGCCAGCAGTTTAACAGGGGCCTATGGCTACACCTTC
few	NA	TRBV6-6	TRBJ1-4	CASSYGRGTFNEKLFF	TGTGCCAGCAGTTACGGGCGGGGAACTTTTAATGAAAAACTGTTTTTT
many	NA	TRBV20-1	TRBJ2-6	CSATADSTYSGANVLTF	TGCAGTGCCACCGCGGACTCAACTTACTCTGGGGCCAACGTCCTGACTTTC
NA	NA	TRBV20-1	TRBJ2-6	CSARASSGANVLTF	TGCAGTGCTAGAGCTAGCTCTGGGGCCAACGTCCTGACTTTC
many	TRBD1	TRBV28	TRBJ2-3	CASGTGSTDTQYF	TGTGCTTCCGGGACAGGGAGCACAGATACGCAGTATTTT
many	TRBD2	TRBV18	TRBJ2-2	CASSPTLSSGMSGELFF	TGTGCCAGCTCACCAACTCTATCTAGCGGGATGTCCGGGGAGCTGTTTTTT
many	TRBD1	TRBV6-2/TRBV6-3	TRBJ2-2	CASRQGAGELFF	TGTGCCAGCAGACAGGGGGCCGGGGAGCTGTTTTTT
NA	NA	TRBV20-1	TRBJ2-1	CSARGGSGSYNEQFF	TGCAGTGCTAGAGGGGGTAGCGGCTCCTACAATGAGCAGTTCTTC
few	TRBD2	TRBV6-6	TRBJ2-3	CASSTTSGVTDTQYF	TGTGCCAGCAGTACGACTAGCGGGGTTACAGATACGCAGTATTTT
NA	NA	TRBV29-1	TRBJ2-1	CSVSGVSSYNEQFF	TGCAGCGTTAGTGGCGTGAGCTCCTACAATGAGCAGTTCTTC
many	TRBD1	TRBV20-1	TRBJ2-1	CSASKGQNEQFF	TGCAGTGCTAGCAAGGGACAGAATGAGCAGTTCTTC
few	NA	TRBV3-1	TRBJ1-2	CASSPLPADNYGYTF	TGTGCCAGCAGCCCCCTTCCTGCAGATAACTATGGCTACACCTTC
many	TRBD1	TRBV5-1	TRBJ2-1	CASSSWNTGVNEQFF	TGCGCCAGCAGCTCGTGGAACACAGGGGTCAATGAGCAGTTCTTC
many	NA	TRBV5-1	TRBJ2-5	CASSSKETQYF	TGCGCCAGCAGCTCTAAAGAGACCCAGTACTTC
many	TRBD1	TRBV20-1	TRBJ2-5	CSARTGGQETQYF	TGCAGTGCTCGGACAGGGGGCCAAGAGACCCAGTACTTC
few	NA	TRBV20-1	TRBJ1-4	CSASLQVNEKLFF	TGCAGTGCTAGCCTGCAGGTTAATGAAAAACTGTTTTTT
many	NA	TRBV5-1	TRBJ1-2	CASSLGPANYGYTF	TGCGCCAGCAGCCTGGGCCCCGCTAACTATGGCTACACCTTC
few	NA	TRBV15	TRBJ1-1	CATSRGDGSSVAFF	TGTGCCACCAGCAGAGGGGACGGAAGTTCGGTAGCTTTCTTT
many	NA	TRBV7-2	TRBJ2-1	CASSLGTTNEQFF	TGTGCCAGCAGCTTAGGGACTACCAATGAGCAGTTCTTC
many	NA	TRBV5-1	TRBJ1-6	CASSSGTLDSPLHF	TGCGCCAGCAGCTCCGGGACATTGGATTCACCCCTCCACTTT
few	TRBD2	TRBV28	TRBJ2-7	CASTPGLAGGSSYEQYF	TGTGCCAGCACCCCAGGACTAGCGGGAGGTAGCTCCTACGAGCAGTACTTC
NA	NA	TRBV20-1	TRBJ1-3	CSARDLLARNTIYF	TGCAGTGCTAGAGATTTGTTGGCGAGAAACACCATATATTTT
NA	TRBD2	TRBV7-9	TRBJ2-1	CASSLDGRANEQFF	TGTGCCAGCAGCTTAGATGGGAGGGCCAATGAGCAGTTCTTC
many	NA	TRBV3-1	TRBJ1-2	CASSQAGKQGGGYTF	TGTGCCAGCAGCCAAGCGGGGAAACAGGGCGGAGGCTACACCTTC
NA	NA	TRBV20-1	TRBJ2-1	CSARAGQDHNEQFF	TGCAGTGCTAGAGCTGGGCAGGACCACAATGAGCAGTTCTTC
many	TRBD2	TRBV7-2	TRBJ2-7	CASSLRLAIKGIYEQYF	TGTGCCAGCAGCTTACGACTAGCCATAAAGGGGATATACGAGCAGTACTTC
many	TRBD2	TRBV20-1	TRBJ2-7	CSARGLAGGYYEQYF	TGCAGTGCTAGAGGACTAGCGGGAGGTTACTACGAGCAGTACTTC
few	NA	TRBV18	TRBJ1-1	CASSPNPRTEAFF	TGTGCCAGCTCACCCAACCCCAGGACTGAAGCTTTCTTT
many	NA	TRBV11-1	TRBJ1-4	CASSSREKLFF	TGTGCCAGCAGCTCCCGTGAAAAACTGTTTTTT
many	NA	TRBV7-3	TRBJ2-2	CASSLTGAQNTGELFF	TGTGCCAGCAGCTTAACGGGGGCTCAGAACACCGGGGAGCTGTTTTTT
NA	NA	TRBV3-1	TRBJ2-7	CASSFATGVGEQYF	TGTGCCAGCAGTTTCGCGACGGGGGTTGGCGAGCAGTACTTC
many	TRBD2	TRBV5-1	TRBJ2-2	CASNELAANTGELFF	TGCGCCAGCAACGAACTAGCGGCGAACACCGGGGAGCTGTTTTTT
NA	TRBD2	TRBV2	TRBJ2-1	CASSLPARGSHEQFF	TGTGCCAGCAGTCTCCCAGCACGCGGGAGCCACGAGCAGTTCTTC
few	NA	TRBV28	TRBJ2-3	CASSQEGRGLDTQYF	TGTGCCAGCAGTCAAGAAGGTCGGGGCCTCGATACGCAGTATTTT
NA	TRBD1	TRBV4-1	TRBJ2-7	CASSQTHGTAYEQYF	TGCGCCAGCAGCCAAACACACGGGACAGCCTACGAGCAGTACTTC
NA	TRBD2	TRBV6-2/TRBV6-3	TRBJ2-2	CASSYSELASGELFF	TGTGCCAGCAGTTACTCCGAACTAGCGTCCGGGGAGCTGTTTTTT
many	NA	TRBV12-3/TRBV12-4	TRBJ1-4	CASSTAPRAEKLFF	TGTGCCAGCAGTACCGCCCCCAGGGCCGAAAAACTGTTTTTT
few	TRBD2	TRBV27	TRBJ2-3	CASSLRRGWTDTQYF	TGTGCCAGCAGTTTAAGGCGGGGGTGGACAGATACGCAGTATTTT